What follows describes a single TCR beta chain. The data belong to a study of blood T cell repertoires in COVID-19. Germline trimming cut 5 bases from V and 4 bases from J; bases unmatched to any gene: 18. In germline, CDR1 is MDHEN, CDR2 SYDVKM. The CDR3 consists of 19 residues. Methods used by the authors: Nucleated cell number was recorded as an estimate derived from reference gene primer amplification. Sequencing used immunoSEQ multiplex PCR; TCRdb keeps in-frame clones, though not all of them. That table furnishes V, J and clone size, whereas the DNA furnished D and trimming. The sample carries around 150,000 clones, about 79% recorded once. The cohort comprised adults aged about 18 to 100 years residing in approximately 25 US areas. Clinical history reported by participants formed the basis on which cohorts were assigned.

The specimen sequenced was PBMCs or T cells enriched from blood (not recorded which). This clonotype originated in a woman aged 50 to 60 who had recovered from COVID-19. The gene calls are TRBV28 and TRBJ2-1, with 9 bases fitting TRBD1. CDR3 in amino acids: CASSSTGTGPGGYYNEQFF. The CDR3 region has the DNA TGTGCCAGCAGTAGCACCGGGACAGGGCCCGGGGGGTATTACAATGAGCAGTTCTTC. The full variable domain, with the rest looked up from reference TRBV28 and TRBJ2-1, is DVKVTQSSRYLVKRTGEKVFLECVQDMDHENMFWYRQDPGLGLRLIYFSYDVKMKEKGDIPEGYSVSREKKERFSLILESASTNQTSMYLCASSSTGTGPGGYYNEQFFGPGTRLTVL.